The 9 T cell receptor beta chains given below trace back to one sample, sequenced in a study of T-cell reconstitution after alpha-beta-depleted transplantation in children. A library of TCRbeta sequences, prepared with unique molecular identifiers, was generated. MiXCR, applied by TCRdb to the PCR reads, yields one record per CDR3 protein. The data hold hundreds of thousands of distinct CDR3 sequences, with over 9.5% observed a single time. Here the sequenced sample was PBMCs from the stem cell graft donor, taken from the stem cell graft. Receptor source: a human donor who donated a stem cell graft to a child with acute myeloid leukemia.

This clonotype was seen many times. In DNA form, the CDR3 reads TGTGCCAGCGGGACTAGCGGGAGGACGTACGAGCAGTACTTC. It is translated as CASGTSGRTYEQYF. V is TRBV6-1 and J is TRBJ2-7; 15 positions agree with TRBD2. The CDR3 is made up of 14 amino acids. In germline, CDR1 is MNHNS, CDR2 SASEGT. J was trimmed by 4 bases and V by 8 bases; bases with no gene match: 3.

There are a few counts of this clonotype. The rearrangement links TRBV5-1 to TRBJ1-5; no clear D. Trimming pared 4 bases from V and 8 bases from J, leaving 19 bases between. The CDR3 length is 15 residues. Germline-derived CDR1 and CDR2 are SGHRS and YFSETQ. CDR3: CASSPGLTDVEPQHF. CDR3 nucleotide sequence: TGCGCCAGCAGCCCGGGCCTTACCGACGTGGAGCCCCAGCATTTT.

In this sample, this clonotype turned up many times. The gene calls are TRBV2 and TRBJ2-1; D gene uncertain. The CDR3 totals 20 residues. V lost 8 bases and J 0 bases, leaving 29 bases between the germline ends. The germline V gene has CDR1 SNHLY and CDR2 FYNNEI. CDR3 DNA sequence: TGTGCCAGCGAAGCAGAGTGGGCAGTCCGATCCAAAAGCTCCTACAATGAGCAGTTCTTC. Translation: CASEAEWAVRSKSSYNEQFF. Based on the CDR3 plus reference TRBV2 and TRBJ2-1, the full variable domain is EPEVTQTPSHQVTQMGQEVILRCVPISNHLYFYWYRQILGQKVEFLVSFYNNEISEKSEIFDDQFSVERPDGSNFTLKIRSTKLEDSAMYFCASEAEWAVRSKSSYNEQFFGPGTRLTVL.

This clonotype was detected only a few times. This chain joins TRBV24-1 and TRBJ2-1, with TRBD2 matching 8 bases. Looked up from germline, CDR1 is KGHDR and CDR2 is SFDVKD. The trim removed 4 bases at V and 8 bases at J, leaving 12 bases unmatched. The CDR3 loop spans 16 amino acids. The CDR3 spells CATSDRGGDRHDEQFF. CDR3 DNA sequence: TGTGCCACCAGTGACCGGGGGGGTGACCGACACGATGAGCAGTTCTTC.

The chain uses TRBV20-1 and TRBJ2-7; 9 bases line up with TRBD1. The V gene end was trimmed by 6 bases and the J gene end by 5 bases; junction bases not matched to a gene: 11. CDR3 length equals 14 residues. Germline V gene lookup returns CDR1 DFQATT and CDR2 SNEGSKA (reference sequence). The CDR3 DNA follows: TGCAGTGCCTTTTTCCGACAGGGGGTCCACGAGCAGTACTTC. It translates to CSAFFRQGVHEQYF.

The rearrangement joins TRBV12-3 or TRBV12-4 to TRBJ2-1; 11 bases fit TRBD2. This CDR3 is built from 14 residues. V gave up 6 bases and J gave up 9 bases; unmatched junction bases: 7. The chain's CDR3 is CASRYSGRAAEQFF. The CDR3, as DNA: TGTGCCAGCAGGTATAGCGGGAGGGCCGCTGAGCAGTTCTTC.

Here the CDR3 DNA reads TGTGCCAGCAGTTTATCTGCTCCGGGACTAGCGGGAGATAGAGATACGCAGTATTTT. Protein product: CASSLSAPGLAGDRDTQYF. The rearrangement links TRBV27 to TRBJ2-3; 14 bases are a match to TRBD2. With 0 bases clipped from V and 5 bases from J, the junction kept 10 bases outside the gene matches. The CDR3 runs 19 residues. Per the germline V gene, CDR1 is MNHEY and CDR2 is SMNVEV (reference sequence).

In this sample, this clonotype turned up a few times. The CDR3 sequence is CSAGPAGETQYF. The CDR3 bases are TGCAGCGCAGGTCCAGCGGGAGAGACCCAGTACTTC. V usage is TRBV29-1 and J usage is TRBJ2-5; possible D gene TRBD2, 6 bases. There are 12 residues in the CDR3. The ends were cut back, 7 bases at V and 4 bases at J, with 13 bases in the middle. From germline, CDR1 is SQVTM and CDR2 ANQGSEA.

The V gene is TRBV20-1, the J gene TRBJ2-1, with 10 positions matching TRBD2. This CDR3 region has 16 residues. Trimming at V came to 2 bases and at J to 5 bases, leaving 9 bases not matched to a gene. In germline, CDR1 is DFQATT, CDR2 SNEGSKA (reference sequence). CDR3 amino acids: CSARPLAGVRNNEQFF. In DNA form, the CDR3 reads TGCAGTGCTAGACCTCTAGCGGGAGTTCGGAACAATGAGCAGTTCTTC.